This T cell receptor beta chain was recorded in a study of cytomegalovirus exposure and HLA in healthy donors. Concerning this clone itself: Its antigen is not known.

Germline V gives CDR1 MGHRA, CDR2 YSYEKL. This CDR3 has 14 residues. Germline trimming cut 7 bases from V and 3 bases from J; bases unmatched to any gene: 4. Findings and limits, study-wide: One later analysis reportedly identified an Asian-associated ancestry cluster that showed fewer N-insertions than the roughly 700-donor mean. Some V segments (TRBV6-2 and TRBV6-3 among them) were excluded as indistinguishable. Later analysis demonstrated an association between a missense DCLRE1C variant and TCR beta V- and J-gene trimming. In a later analysis, at a false discovery rate of 0.05, over 15,000 TCR beta sequences were associated with HLA alleles.

Amplification used 60 Vbeta primers and 13 Jbeta primers. Clones were read by immunoSEQ multiplex PCR, and TCRdb kept only the in-frame ones, dropping some. The data contain about 180,000 clones, roughly 85% of them singletons. The V call is TRBV4-1, the J call TRBJ2-2, with TRBD2 identical over 8 bases. This clonotype originated in a boy younger than 10 in good health and CMV-seronegative. The sequenced sample was PBMCs. The CDR3 protein is CASTGRAYTGELFF. The CDR3 DNA is TGCGCCAGCACCGGGAGGGCCTACACCGGGGAGCTGTTTTTT.